Listed below are T cell receptor beta chains from one sample, sequenced in a study of tumor-infiltrating lymphocytes in primary liver carcinoma. TCRdb recomputed calls from the multiplex PCR reads with MiXCR, one row per CDR3 protein. The sample includes some 51,000 distinct CDR3 sequences, around three quarters of them seen just once. Material: liver tumor tissue from sampling region 3. The receptors come from a man aged 40-50 years with primary liver carcinoma and hepatitis B virus infection. CDR3s include the opening cysteine and the closing phenylalanine or tryptophan. A D gene is named only where the DNA matches it firmly. The size entry is marked missing in some rows and otherwise reads once, few, many or a size class.

V gene: TRBV29-1; J gene: TRBJ2-5; clone size: many; D gene: -; CDR3 DNA: TGCAGCGTAGGACAGCAGATTAAAGAGACCCAGTACTTC; CDR3 protein: CSVGQQIKETQYF
V gene: TRBV28; J gene: TRBJ2-5; clone size: many; D gene: -; CDR3 DNA: TGTGCCAGCAGAATCACCGCCCGAGAGACCCAGTACTTC; CDR3 protein: CASRITARETQYF
V gene: TRBV12-3/TRBV12-4; J gene: TRBJ1-6; clone size: -; D gene: TRBD1; CDR3 DNA: TGCGCTAGCGGCCGTGGACAGGGCGCGAATTCACCCCTCCACTTT; CDR3 protein: CASGRGQGANSPLHF
V gene: TRBV7-9; J gene: TRBJ2-1; clone size: many; D gene: TRBD1; CDR3 DNA: TGTGCCAGCAGCTTAGGACAGGGGGCCCTCAATGAGCAGTTCTTC; CDR3 protein: CASSLGQGALNEQFF
V gene: TRBV4-1; J gene: TRBJ2-7; clone size: -; D gene: -; CDR3 DNA: TGCGACAGCAGCCCACCGAGATTAGCGGTCTACGAGCACTACTTC; CDR3 protein: CDSSPPRLAVYEHYF
V gene: TRBV29-1; J gene: TRBJ2-7; clone size: -; D gene: TRBD2; CDR3 DNA: TGCAGCATTGAACTAGCGGGGGTTTCCTACGAGCAGTACTTC; CDR3 protein: CSIELAGVSYEQYF
V gene: TRBV7-9; J gene: TRBJ2-7; clone size: many; D gene: -; CDR3 DNA: TGTGCCAGCAGCTTATCCTCAGGTCCCTACGAGCAGTACTTC; CDR3 protein: CASSLSSGPYEQYF
V gene: TRBV13; J gene: TRBJ2-3; clone size: -; D gene: -; CDR3 DNA: TGTGCCGGTAGCTTAGAGAGTGCAGATACGCAGTATTTT; CDR3 protein: CAGSLESADTQYF
V gene: TRBV10-1; J gene: TRBJ2-7; clone size: many; D gene: -; CDR3 DNA: TGCGCCAGCAATATGGTAGCGGTTGCCTACGAGCAGTACTTC; CDR3 protein: CASNMVAVAYEQYF
V gene: TRBV7-9; J gene: TRBJ1-6; clone size: -; D gene: -; CDR3 DNA: TGTGCCAGCAGCTTAGCCACACGGTTTCGATCACCCATCCACTTT; CDR3 protein: CASSLATRFRSPIHF
V gene: TRBV11-2; J gene: TRBJ2-7; clone size: -; D gene: -; CDR3 DNA: TGTGCCGGCAGCCCATCCAGGGCCTACTCCTATGAGCAATACTTC; CDR3 protein: CAGSPSRAYSYEQYF
V gene: TRBV29-1; J gene: TRBJ2-3; clone size: -; D gene: -; CDR3 DNA: TGCAGCGTTGACCCAAGTAGTAACACAGATACGCAGTATTTT; CDR3 protein: CSVDPSSNTDTQYF
V gene: TRBV4-2; J gene: TRBJ2-1; clone size: once; D gene: -; CDR3 DNA: TGTGCCAGGAGGCCAACCGGGACCAGCGTCAATGGGCAGTTCTTC; CDR3 protein: CARRPTGTSVNGQFF
V gene: TRBV29-1; J gene: TRBJ1-1; clone size: many; D gene: TRBD1; CDR3 DNA: TGCAGCGCTTTCGGACAGGGGCATCTTGAAGCTTTCTTT; CDR3 protein: CSAFGQGHLEAFF
V gene: TRBV29-1; J gene: TRBJ2-1; clone size: -; D gene: -; CDR3 DNA: TGCAGCGTGGGGCCTCCTTCTAGTCCCTACAATGAGCAGTTCTTC; CDR3 protein: CSVGPPSSPYNEQFF
V gene: TRBV5-4; J gene: TRBJ2-5; clone size: few; D gene: -; CDR3 DNA: TGTGCCAGCAGCTTGGGTGGAGTGGGGGAGACCCAGTACTTC; CDR3 protein: CASSLGGVGETQYF
V gene: TRBV6-6; J gene: TRBJ2-7; clone size: -; D gene: TRBD2; CDR3 DNA: TGTGGCAGTAGTTATGCAGTAGCGGGTGGTGAGCAGTACTTC; CDR3 protein: CGSSYAVAGGEQYF
V gene: TRBV5-1; J gene: TRBJ2-5; clone size: -; D gene: TRBD1; CDR3 DNA: TGCACCAGCAGCTTGTCGCCACAGGGGTTAGAGATCCAGTACTTC; CDR3 protein: CTSSLSPQGLEIQYF
V gene: TRBV11-2; J gene: TRBJ2-7; clone size: -; D gene: TRBD1; CDR3 DNA: TGTGCCAGCAGCTTACACGGGACAGGGCTGCGGAAGCAGTACTTC; CDR3 protein: CASSLHGTGLRKQYF
V gene: TRBV4-1; J gene: TRBJ2-3; clone size: -; D gene: TRBD2; CDR3 DNA: TGCGTCAGCAGCCGAGAGGTTGGGACTAGCGGGAGTGGCACAGATACGCAGTATTTT; CDR3 protein: CVSSREVGTSGSGTDTQYF
V gene: TRBV6-5; J gene: TRBJ2-2; clone size: many; D gene: -; CDR3 DNA: TGTGCCAGCAGTCTTCGCCCACCTGGAGTGAACACCGGGGAGCTGTTTTTT; CDR3 protein: CASSLRPPGVNTGELFF
V gene: TRBV28; J gene: TRBJ2-6; clone size: -; D gene: -; CDR3 DNA: TGTGCCAGCAATCGACGGCCGTCTGGGGCCAACGCCCTGACTTTC; CDR3 protein: CASNRRPSGANALTF
V gene: TRBV28; J gene: TRBJ2-7; clone size: many; D gene: -; CDR3 DNA: TGTGCCAGCAGTTCCCAAATGTTCTCCCGAGGGTTCGAGCAGTACTTC; CDR3 protein: CASSSQMFSRGFEQYF
V gene: TRBV12-3/TRBV12-4; J gene: TRBJ2-4; clone size: once; D gene: -; CDR3 DNA: TGTGCCAGCACCCGGGCCCAAACCAAAAGCATTCAGTACTTC; CDR3 protein: CASTRAQTKSIQYF
V gene: TRBV11-2; J gene: TRBJ2-3; clone size: -; D gene: -; CDR3 DNA: TGTGTCGGAGGGGCACGGAAGCCCACAGATACGCACTATTTT; CDR3 protein: CVGGARKPTDTHYF
V gene: TRBV4-1; J gene: TRBJ2-5; clone size: -; D gene: TRBD1; CDR3 DNA: TGCGCCAGCAACCTAGATTCAGGGGGCCAAGAGACCCAGTACTTC; CDR3 protein: CASNLDSGGQETQYF
V gene: TRBV11-1; J gene: TRBJ2-1; clone size: many; D gene: -; CDR3 DNA: TGTGCCAGCAGCTTATCAGGGGTTGGTGACAATGAGCAGTTCTTC; CDR3 protein: CASSLSGVGDNEQFF
V gene: TRBV12-3/TRBV12-4; J gene: TRBJ2-1; clone size: -; D gene: TRBD2; CDR3 DNA: TGTACCAGCAGTTTTCCGGGACTAGCAAGACACACAAGCTCCTACAATGAGCAGTTCTTC; CDR3 protein: CTSSFPGLARHTSSYNEQFF
V gene: TRBV6-1; J gene: TRBJ2-3; clone size: -; D gene: -; CDR3 DNA: TGTGCCAGCAGTGTGGCCCCAGTGGGTAGGGCAGATACGCAGTATTTT; CDR3 protein: CASSVAPVGRADTQYF
V gene: TRBV11-2; J gene: TRBJ2-4; clone size: -; D gene: -; CDR3 DNA: TGTGCCAGCAGCTCGGGAGAGGGGAACGGCACTCAGTACTTC; CDR3 protein: CASSSGEGNGTQYF
V gene: TRBV11-1; J gene: TRBJ2-3; clone size: -; D gene: TRBD1; CDR3 DNA: TGTGCCAGCAGCTTAGAGGGACAGCCAACAGATACGCAGTATTTT; CDR3 protein: CASSLEGQPTDTQYF
V gene: TRBV4-2; J gene: TRBJ2-6; clone size: -; D gene: -; CDR3 DNA: TGTGCCAGCAACCAGACAGGACCTGGGGCCAACGTCCTGACTTTC; CDR3 protein: CASNQTGPGANVLTF
V gene: TRBV7-8; J gene: TRBJ2-5; clone size: few; D gene: -; CDR3 DNA: TGTGCCAGCAGCCTAGGGATACAAGAGACCCAGCACTTC; CDR3 protein: CASSLGIQETQHF
V gene: TRBV12-3/TRBV12-4; J gene: TRBJ1-6; clone size: once; D gene: TRBD1; CDR3 DNA: TGTGTCAACAGTGACAGGGAAGCCAATAATTCACCCCTCCACTTT; CDR3 protein: CVNSDREANNSPLHF
V gene: TRBV11-1; J gene: TRBJ2-3; clone size: -; D gene: TRBD2; CDR3 DNA: TGTGCCAGGAGCAAGGTACTAGCGGTTAGCACAGATACGCTGTATTTT; CDR3 protein: CARSKVLAVSTDTLYF
V gene: TRBV6-5; J gene: TRBJ1-2; clone size: -; D gene: -; CDR3 DNA: TGTGCCGGCAGTTACTCTGGGCAAGGCATTAACTATGGCTACACCTTC; CDR3 protein: CAGSYSGQGINYGYTF
V gene: TRBV11-2; J gene: TRBJ2-2; clone size: once; D gene: TRBD1; CDR3 DNA: TGTGCCAGCACAAAAAGACAGGGTTGGACCGGGGAGCTGCTCTTT; CDR3 protein: CASTKRQGWTGELLF
V gene: TRBV7-9; J gene: TRBJ2-2; clone size: -; D gene: -; CDR3 DNA: TGTGCCAGCAGCTTAGCGCTGACTCTGACCGGGGAGTTGTTTTTT; CDR3 protein: CASSLALTLTGELFF
V gene: TRBV12-3/TRBV12-4; J gene: TRBJ2-2; clone size: -; D gene: TRBD1; CDR3 DNA: TGTGCCGTACCACAGGGGGCCTGCACCGGGGAGATGTTTTTT; CDR3 protein: CAVPQGACTGEMFF
V gene: TRBV28; J gene: TRBJ2-5; clone size: -; D gene: -; CDR3 DNA: TGTGCTAGCAGTTCCACCTCTATAGCTGAAGAGACCAAGTACTTC; CDR3 protein: CASSSTSIAEETKYF
V gene: TRBV14; J gene: TRBJ2-2; clone size: -; D gene: TRBD1; CDR3 DNA: TGTACCAGCGCGACGACAGGGGCCGGGGAGCTGTATTTT; CDR3 protein: CTSATTGAGELYF